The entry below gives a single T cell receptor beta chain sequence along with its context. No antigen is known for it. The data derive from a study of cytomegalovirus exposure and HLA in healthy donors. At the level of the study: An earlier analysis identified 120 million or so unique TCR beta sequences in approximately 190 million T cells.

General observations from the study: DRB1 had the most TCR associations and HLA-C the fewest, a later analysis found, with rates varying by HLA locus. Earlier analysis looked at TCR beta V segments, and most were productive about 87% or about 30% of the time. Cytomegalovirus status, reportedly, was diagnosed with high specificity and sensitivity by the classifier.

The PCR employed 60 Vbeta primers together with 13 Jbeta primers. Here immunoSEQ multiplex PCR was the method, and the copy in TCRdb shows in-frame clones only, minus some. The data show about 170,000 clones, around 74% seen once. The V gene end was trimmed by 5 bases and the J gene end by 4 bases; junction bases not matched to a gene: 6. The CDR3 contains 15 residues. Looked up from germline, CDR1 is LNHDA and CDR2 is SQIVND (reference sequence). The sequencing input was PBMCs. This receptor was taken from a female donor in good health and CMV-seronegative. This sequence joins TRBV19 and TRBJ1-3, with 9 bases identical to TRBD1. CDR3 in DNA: TGTGCCAGTAGTCCGGGACAGGGCGTCGGAAACACCATATATTTT. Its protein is CASSPGQGVGNTIYF.